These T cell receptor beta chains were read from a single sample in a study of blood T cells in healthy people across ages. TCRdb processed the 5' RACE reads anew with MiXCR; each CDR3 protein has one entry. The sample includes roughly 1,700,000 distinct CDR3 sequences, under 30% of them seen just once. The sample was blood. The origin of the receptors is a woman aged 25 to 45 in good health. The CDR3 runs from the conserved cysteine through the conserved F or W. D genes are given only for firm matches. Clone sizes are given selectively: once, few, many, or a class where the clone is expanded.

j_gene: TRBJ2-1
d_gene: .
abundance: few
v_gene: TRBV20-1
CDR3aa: CSARDVGRDFYNEQFF
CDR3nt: TGCAGTGCTAGAGATGTCGGGAGAGACTTTTACAATGAGCAGTTCTTC

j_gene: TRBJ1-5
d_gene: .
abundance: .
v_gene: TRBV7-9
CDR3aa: CASSLSFSNQPQHF
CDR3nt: TGTGCCAGCAGCTTAAGTTTCAGCAATCAGCCCCAGCATTTT

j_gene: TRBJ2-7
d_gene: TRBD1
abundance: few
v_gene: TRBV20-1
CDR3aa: CSARDRGRASDEQYF
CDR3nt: TGCAGTGCTAGGGACAGGGGGCGCGCCTCTGACGAGCAGTACTTC

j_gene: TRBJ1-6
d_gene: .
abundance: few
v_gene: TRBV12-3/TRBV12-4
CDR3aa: CASSPESYSEANLLHF
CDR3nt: TGTGCCAGCAGTCCGGAATCCTACAGTGAGGCTAATCTCCTCCACTTT

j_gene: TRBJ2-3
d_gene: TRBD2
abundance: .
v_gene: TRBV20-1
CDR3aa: CSARGPGLATNTDTQYF
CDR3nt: TGCAGTGCTAGAGGACCGGGACTAGCGACCAACACAGATACGCAGTATTTT

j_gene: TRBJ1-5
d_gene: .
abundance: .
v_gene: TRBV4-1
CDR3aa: CASGKGEARQPQHF
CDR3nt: TGCGCCAGCGGCAAAGGAGAGGCTCGTCAGCCCCAGCATTTT

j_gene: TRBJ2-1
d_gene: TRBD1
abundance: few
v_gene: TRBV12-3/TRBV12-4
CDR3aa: CANSLDRGTHNEQFF
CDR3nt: TGTGCCAACAGCCTGGACAGGGGAACTCACAATGAGCAGTTCTTC

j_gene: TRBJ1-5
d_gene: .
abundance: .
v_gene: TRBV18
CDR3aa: CASSTMGGAKNQPQHF
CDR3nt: TGTGCCAGCTCCACCATGGGGGGGGCGAAGAATCAGCCCCAGCATTTT

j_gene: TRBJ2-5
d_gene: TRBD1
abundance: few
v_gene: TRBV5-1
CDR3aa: CASAAGQGTTEQYF
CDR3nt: TGCGCCAGCGCCGCGGGACAGGGGACCACTGAGCAGTACTTC

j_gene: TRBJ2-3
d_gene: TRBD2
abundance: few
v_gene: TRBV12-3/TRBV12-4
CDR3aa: CASSFPAGGPTDTQYF
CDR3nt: TGTGCCAGCAGTTTCCCAGCGGGAGGGCCGACAGATACGCAGTATTTT

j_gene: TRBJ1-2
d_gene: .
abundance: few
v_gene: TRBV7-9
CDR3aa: CASSGRTVVRYGCTF
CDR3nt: TGTGCCAGCAGCGGGAGGACGGTGGTTCGTTATGGCTGCACCTTC

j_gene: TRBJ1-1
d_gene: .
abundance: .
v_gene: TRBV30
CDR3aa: CAWRFSTYTEAFF
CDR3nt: TGTGCCTGGAGATTCTCGACCTACACTGAAGCTTTCTTT

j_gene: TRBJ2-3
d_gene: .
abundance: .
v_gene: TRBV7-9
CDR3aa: CASSLADTGKDTQYF
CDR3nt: TGTGCCAGCAGCTTAGCGGATACAGGGAAAGATACGCAGTATTTT

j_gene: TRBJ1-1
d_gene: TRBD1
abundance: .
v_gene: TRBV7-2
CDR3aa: CASSRNPGGTEAFF
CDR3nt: TGTGCCAGCAGCCGAAACCCAGGGGGGACTGAAGCTTTCTTT

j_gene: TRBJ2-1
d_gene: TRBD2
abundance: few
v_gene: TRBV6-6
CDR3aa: CASSPASGVSYNEQFF
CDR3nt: TGTGCCAGCAGTCCTGCTAGCGGGGTTTCCTACAATGAGCAGTTCTTC

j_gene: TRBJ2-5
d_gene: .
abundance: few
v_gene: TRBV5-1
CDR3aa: CASSLNSRDLTETQYF
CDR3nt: TGCGCCAGCAGCTTAAACTCCCGGGACTTAACAGAGACCCAGTACTTC

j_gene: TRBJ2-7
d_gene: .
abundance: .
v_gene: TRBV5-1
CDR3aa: CASSGIARPIHEQYF
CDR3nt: TGCGCCAGCAGCGGTATAGCCCGCCCTATCCACGAGCAGTACTTC

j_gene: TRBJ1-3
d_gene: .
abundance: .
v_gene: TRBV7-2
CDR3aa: CASSLLQVFSSGNTVYF
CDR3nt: TGTGCCAGCAGCCTTTTGCAGGTCTTTAGCTCTGGAAACACCGTATATTTT

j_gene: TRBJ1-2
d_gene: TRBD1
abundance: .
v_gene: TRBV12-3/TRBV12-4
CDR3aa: CASNIATGGGYGYTF
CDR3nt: TGTGCCAGCAACATAGCGACAGGGGGCGGCTATGGCTACACCTTC

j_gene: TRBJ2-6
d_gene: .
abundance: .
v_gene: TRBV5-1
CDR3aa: CASALRGGGPIGANVLTF
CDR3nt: TGCGCCAGCGCCCTTCGTGGAGGGGGGCCTATTGGGGCCAACGTCCTGACTTTC

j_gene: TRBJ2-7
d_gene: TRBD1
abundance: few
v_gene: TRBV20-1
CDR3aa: CSAFRDSSYEQYF
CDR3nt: TGCAGTGCTTTTCGGGACAGCAGCTACGAGCAGTACTTC

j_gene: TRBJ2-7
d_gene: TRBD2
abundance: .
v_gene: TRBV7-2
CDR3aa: CASSQGSGGYYEQYF
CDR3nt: TGTGCCAGCAGCCAAGGGTCGGGAGGGTATTATGAGCAGTACTTC